What follows are 23 T cell receptor beta chains derived from one specimen sequenced in a study of shared clonotypes between healthy human individuals. Method: immunoSEQ multiplex PCR; TCRdb's copy keeps in-frame clones and lacks some. The sample has hundreds of thousands of clones, 72% seen once. Material for sequencing was memory CD4+ T cells sorted from blood. As for subset: CD45RA-negative fraction. These receptors were obtained from a woman in her thirties in good health.

Turning to this clone: A read error may account for a junction end that differs from germline. This chain links TRBV5-1 with TRBJ2-3; D remains ambiguous. Germline CDR1 SGHRS, CDR2 YFSETQ. This CDR3 spans 11 amino acids. The CDR3 reads CASSLDTAVHF. CDR3 nucleotide sequence: TGCGCCAGCAGCTTAGATACGGCAGTACATTTT.

The chain carries TRBV5-6 and TRBJ1-4; 7 bases are a match to TRBD1. Germline V lookup: CDR1 SGHDT, CDR2 YYEEEE. V lost 4 bases to trimming and J lost 8 bases; unmatched junction nucleotides: 11. The CDR3 loop spans 15 amino acids. The chain's CDR3 is CASSLRTGVREKLFF. CDR3 nucleotide sequence: TGTGCCAGCAGCCTAAGGACAGGCGTCCGGGAAAAACTGTTTTTT.

The chain combines TRBV30 with TRBJ2-3; 8 bases are shared with TRBD2. The germline gives CDR1 GTSNPN, CDR2 SVGIG (reference sequence). The CDR3 loop spans 16 amino acids. Trimming cost V 0 bases and J 2 bases; bases outside gene matches: 7. For the CDR3, the DNA is TGTGCCTGGAGTGTACTAGCGGCTTCAATCACAGATACGCAGTATTTT. Translation gives CAWSVLAASITDTQYF.

This chain uses TRBV6-1 with TRBJ2-7; 12 bases map to TRBD2. Trimming took 10 bases from V and 4 from J; bases not matched to a gene: 8. The germline V gene has CDR1 MNHNS and CDR2 SASEGT. The CDR3 is made up of 14 amino acids. CDR3 in amino acids: CATRLAGEVYEQYF. The CDR3 coding sequence is TGTGCCACCAGACTAGCGGGAGAGGTATACGAGCAGTACTTC.

V is TRBV5-5 and J is TRBJ1-5; 9 bases agree with TRBD1. There are 17 residues in the CDR3. The germline CDR1 and CDR2 sequences are SGHKS and YYEKEE (reference sequence). V dropped 3 bases and J dropped 1; count of bases not matched to a gene: 8. The CDR3 spells CASSWDRAGGSNQPQHF. CDR3 nucleotides: TGTGCCAGCAGCTGGGACAGGGCAGGGGGGAGCAATCAGCCCCAGCATTTT. The complete variable domain, with remaining parts taken from reference TRBV5-5 and TRBJ1-5, reads DAGVTQSPTHLIKTRGQQVTLRCSPISGHKSVSWYQQVLGQGPQFIFQYYEKEERGRGNFPDRFSARQFPNYSSELNVNALLLGDSALYLCASSWDRAGGSNQPQHFGDGTRLSIL.

This sequence joins TRBV5-1 and TRBJ2-1; unclear D gene. The CDR3 has 12 amino acids. CDR1 and CDR2 from the germline V gene are SGHRS and YFSETQ. V lost 2 bases and J 4 bases, leaving 4 bases between the germline ends. The CDR3 DNA reads TGCGCCAGCAGCTTAAATTACAATGAGCAGTTCTTC. This gives the protein CASSLNYNEQFF.

The CDR3 protein is CASSQDRTNYGYTF. CDR3 in DNA: TGCGCCAGCAGCCAAGATAGGACTAACTATGGCTACACCTTC. The genes are TRBV4-1 and TRBJ1-2; D remains unclear. The ends were cut back, 0 bases at V and 0 bases at J, with 5 bases in the middle. The CDR3 extends over 14 amino acids. Germline-derived CDR1 and CDR2 are MGHRA and YSYEKL.

As regards this clone: The sample holds other DNA sequences that translate to the same CDR3. The chain recombines TRBV30 with TRBJ2-7; D remains ambiguous. This CDR3 contains 11 residues. Germline V gene data show CDR1 as GTSNPN and CDR2 as SVGIG (reference sequence). The V and J ends lost 1 base and 3 bases respectively, with 4 bases between them. CDR3 residues: CAWSAYYEQYF. In DNA form, the CDR3 reads TGTGCCTGGAGTGCCTACTACGAGCAGTACTTC.

J is TRBJ2-7 and V is TRBV2; 9 positions match TRBD2. CDR3 length: 16 residues. CDR1 is SNHLY, CDR2 FYNNEI, per germline. Trimming at V came to 7 bases and at J to 2 bases, leaving 12 bases not matched to a gene. The CDR3 region is CASKPSAGGGPYEQYF. The DNA of the CDR3 is TGTGCCAGCAAACCGTCGGCGGGAGGGGGCCCCTACGAGCAGTACTTC. The full variable domain, its missing parts supplied by reference TRBV2 and TRBJ2-7, is EPEVTQTPSHQVTQMGQEVILRCVPISNHLYFYWYRQILGQKVEFLVSFYNNEISEKSEIFDDQFSVERPDGSNFTLKIRSTKLEDSAMYFCASKPSAGGGPYEQYFGPGTRLTVT.

The J gene is TRBJ2-3, the V gene TRBV28; D could derive from TRBD1 or TRBD2 (6 bases each). The V end was cut by 6 bases, the J end by 6 bases, with 19 bases between. The CDR3 sequence is 15 residues long. Germline CDR1 and CDR2: MDHEN and SYDVKM. This chain's CDR3 is CASRGVEGGKDTQYF. For the CDR3, the DNA is TGTGCCAGCAGAGGAGTAGAGGGGGGCAAGGATACGCAGTATTTT. Full variable domain (remainder filled in from reference TRBV28 and TRBJ2-3): DVKVTQSSRYLVKRTGEKVFLECVQDMDHENMFWYRQDPGLGLRLIYFSYDVKMKEKGDIPEGYSVSREKKERFSLILESASTNQTSMYLCASRGVEGGKDTQYFGPGTRLTVL.

V and J are TRBV10-2 and TRBJ2-3, with 7 positions matching TRBD2. Germline V gene lookup returns CDR1 WSHSY and CDR2 SAAADI. This CDR3 spans 17 amino acids. V dropped 3 bases and J dropped 0; count of bases not matched to a gene: 9. DNA for the CDR3: TGCGCCAGCAGTGAATCCCCTCCTAGCGGTAGCACAGATACGCAGTATTTT. It is translated as CASSESPPSGSTDTQYF.

The chain is built from TRBV19 and TRBJ1-4, with D hard to call. The CDR3 consists of 16 residues. Trimming stripped 6 bases from V and 0 bases from J, with 14 bases between. CDR1 LNHDA and CDR2 SQIVND come from the germline V gene (reference sequence). DNA of the CDR3: TGTGCCAGTAGCCTGGGATCGGGTACAACTAATGAAAAACTGTTTTTT. The encoded protein is CASSLGSGTTNEKLFF.

The chain joins TRBV7-9 to TRBJ2-3; the match to TRBD2 covers 9 bases. Germline V gives CDR1 SEHNR, CDR2 FQNEAQ (reference sequence). CDR3 length: 16 amino acids. V dropped 1 base and J dropped 6; count of bases not matched to a gene: 8. CDR3 sequence: CASSLGQGLAFDTQYF. As DNA, the CDR3 is TGTGCCAGCAGCTTAGGCCAGGGACTAGCCTTTGATACGCAGTATTTT.

The rearrangement joins TRBV21-1 to TRBJ2-7; the DNA was not used to check the table's D call, TRBD2. TRBV21-1 is designated a pseudogene. The CDR3 loop spans 17 amino acids. As DNA, the CDR3 is TGTGCCAGCAGCAAAGATCGGCTTTCGGGGATCTCGCCGGCGCAGTACTTC. This sequence encodes CASSKDRLSGISPAQYF.

This chain uses TRBV27 with TRBJ1-4; D not resolved. The CDR3 spans 15 residues. Germline values: CDR1 MNHEY, CDR2 SMNVEV (reference sequence). V lost 6 bases to trimming and J lost 0 bases, with 11 bases between them. The CDR3 region has the DNA TGTGCCAGCAGCTCTTTCGGAGCAACTAATGAAAAACTGTTTTTT. The encoded protein is CASSSFGATNEKLFF. Based on the CDR3 plus reference TRBV27 and TRBJ1-4, the full variable domain is EAQVTQNPRYLITVTGKKLTVTCSQNMNHEYMSWYRQDPGLGLRQIYYSMNVEVTDKGDVPEGYKVSRKEKRNFPLILESPSPNQTSLYFCASSSFGATNEKLFFGSGTQLSVL.

The rearrangement links TRBV4-1 to TRBJ1-2; TRBD1 agrees at 12 bases. CDR3 length: 17 residues. The junction had 17 bases not matched to a gene; V was cut back by 8 bases and J by 7 bases. The germline V gene has CDR1 MGHRA and CDR2 YSYEKL. CDR3 amino acids: CASRRPGTGGRGGGYTF. DNA of the CDR3: TGCGCCAGCCGCCGTCCCGGGACAGGGGGCCGAGGGGGTGGCTACACCTTC.

V is TRBV29-1 and J is TRBJ2-5; TRBD2 aligns across 12 bases. The germline gives CDR1 SQVTM, CDR2 ANQGSEA. The CDR3 loop spans 16 amino acids. V trimming: 4 bases; J trimming: 6 bases; junction bases outside the gene matches: 12. CDR3 nucleotides: TGCAGCGTTGGGGGCCGGCTAGCGGGAGGGCCAAAGACCCAGTACTTC. This encodes CSVGGRLAGGPKTQYF. The complete variable domain, with remaining parts taken from reference TRBV29-1 and TRBJ2-5, reads SAVISQKPSRDICQRGTSLTIQCQVDSQVTMMFWYRQQPGQSLTLIATANQGSEATYESGFVIDKFPISRPNLTFSTLTVSNMSPEDSSIYLCSVGGRLAGGPKTQYFGPGTRLLVL.

This sequence joins TRBV14 and TRBJ2-1; D remains unclear. This CDR3 region has 16 residues. V lost 3 bases, J lost 0 bases, and 12 bases lay in between. Germline CDR1 and CDR2: SGHDN and FVKESK. The CDR3 sequence: CASSHPRADSYNEQFF. The CDR3, as DNA: TGTGCCAGCAGCCACCCCCGGGCGGACTCCTACAATGAGCAGTTCTTC.

This chain connects TRBV7-2 to TRBJ2-7; D not resolved. The length of the CDR3 is 13 residues. Trimming removed 4 bases at V and 4 bases at J, with 11 bases between. Germline values: CDR1 SGHTA, CDR2 FQGNSA. The CDR3 bases are TGTGCCAGCAGCTCGCCCCCTCTTTACGAGCAGTACTTC. It translates to CASSSPPLYEQYF.

The genes are TRBV7-2 and TRBJ2-3; 10 positions agree with TRBD2. The CDR3 spans 13 residues. V dropped 3 bases and J dropped 8; count of bases not matched to a gene: 2. The germline CDR1 and CDR2 sequences are SGHTA and FQGNSA. CDR3: CASSFSGRPTQYF. The CDR3 DNA follows: TGTGCCAGCAGCTTTAGCGGGAGGCCTACGCAGTATTTT.

This rearrangement joins TRBV7-9 to TRBJ2-1, with 7 bases fitting TRBD2. The length of the CDR3 is 15 residues. The V and J ends lost 5 bases and 3 bases, in that order; junction bases with no gene match: 7. CDR1 is SEHNR, CDR2 FQNEAQ, per germline (reference sequence). The CDR3 region is CASSTEGTNYNEQFF. For the CDR3, the DNA is TGTGCCAGCAGCACGGAAGGGACTAACTACAATGAGCAGTTCTTC.

The V and J genes are TRBV28 and TRBJ1-4; D is unclear. Germline loops: CDR1 MDHEN, CDR2 SYDVKM. The CDR3 spans 16 residues. Trimming pared 2 bases from V and 2 bases from J, leaving 12 bases between. The CDR3 DNA follows: TGTGCCAGCAGTTTAGGGCTCGGAACGACTAATGAAAAACTGTTTTTT. This encodes CASSLGLGTTNEKLFF. The variable domain in full, with the rest retrieved from reference TRBV28 and TRBJ1-4, is DVKVTQSSRYLVKRTGEKVFLECVQDMDHENMFWYRQDPGLGLRLIYFSYDVKMKEKGDIPEGYSVSREKKERFSLILESASTNQTSMYLCASSLGLGTTNEKLFFGSGTQLSVL.

The chain joins TRBV28 to TRBJ1-1; no firm D call. Germline values: CDR1 MDHEN, CDR2 SYDVKM. The V end was cut by 5 bases, the J end by 0 bases, with 13 bases between. This CDR3 contains 15 residues. The CDR3 DNA reads TGTGCCAGCAGTAGCCCAGAGAACTTGAACACTGAAGCTTTCTTT. Protein product: CASSSPENLNTEAFF.